Listed below are T cell receptor beta chains from one sample, sequenced in a study of brain T cells in children with intractable seizures. Clones were read by immunoSEQ multiplex PCR, and TCRdb kept only the in-frame ones, dropping some. The sample shows approximately 330,000 clones, more than 85% of them seen only once. Specimen: peripheral blood, collected about 5 months after surgery. The origin of the receptors is a boy in the first two years of life with tuberous sclerosis and intractable seizures. The CDR3 runs from the conserved cysteine through the conserved F or W. A D gene is named only where the DNA matches it firmly. Size is omitted from some rows. Given values are once, few, many or a class for expanded clones.

>TRBV6-1|-|-|TRBJ1-1
CASSEEGVTLAFF
TGTGCCAGCAGTGAAGAGGGCGTAACGTTAGCTTTCTTT
>TRBV6-1|TRBD1|-|TRBJ1-2
CASSEQRTGLYGYTF
TGTGCCAGCAGTGAACAAAGGACAGGACTTTATGGCTACACCTTC
>TRBV6-1|-|-|TRBJ1-5
CASSEFDSYYQPQHF
TGTGCCAGCAGTGAATTCGACAGCTACTATCAGCCCCAGCATTTT
>TRBV9|-|once|TRBJ2-1
CASSVALANEQFF
TGTGCCAGCAGCGTAGCTCTAGCGAATGAGCAGTTCTTC
>TRBV9|-|once|TRBJ1-5
CASSVMFPGRSNQPQHF
TGTGCCAGCAGCGTAATGTTCCCTGGACGTAGCAATCAGCCCCAGCATTTT
>TRBV19|-|-|TRBJ1-2
CASSIVPGGGGLYGYTF
TGTGCCAGTAGTATAGTTCCCGGCGGGGGCGGCCTCTATGGCTACACCTTC
>TRBV5-1|TRBD2|-|TRBJ2-7
CASSKPTSGGFYEQYF
TGCGCCAGCAGCAAACCGACTAGCGGGGGTTTCTACGAGCAGTACTTC
>TRBV6-5|-|-|TRBJ1-3
CASTQDGRNTIYF
TGTGCCAGCACCCAAGACGGCAGAAACACCATATATTTT
>TRBV9|-|-|TRBJ2-3
CASSVGGDTQYF
TGTGCCAGCAGCGTAGGTGGGGATACGCAGTATTTT
>TRBV6-5|-|-|TRBJ1-2
CASSFMTGYYGYTF
TGTGCCAGCAGTTTTATGACAGGATACTATGGCTACACCTTC
>TRBV10-3|-|-|TRBJ2-2
CAAGGPQATKSNTGELFF
TGTGCCGCTGGGGGGCCCCAGGCCACAAAATCGAACACCGGGGAGCTGTTTTTT
>TRBV11-2|-|-|TRBJ2-7
CASSVRGGEQYF
TGTGCCAGCAGCGTTAGGGGGGGAGAGCAGTACTTC
>TRBV18|-|-|TRBJ2-2
CASSLADRVSGELFF
TGTGCCAGCTCACTCGCCGACAGAGTTAGCGGGGAGCTGTTTTTT
>TRBV25-1|TRBD1|once|TRBJ2-5
CASTRTGGWETQYF
TGTGCCAGCACTCGGACAGGGGGTTGGGAGACCCAGTACTTC
>TRBV5-4|TRBD2|-|TRBJ2-1
CASSLTSGRRINEQFF
TGTGCCAGCAGCTTAACTAGCGGGAGAAGAATTAATGAGCAGTTCTTC
>TRBV28|TRBD2|-|TRBJ2-7
CGTTSGVYEQYF
TGTGGGACAACTAGCGGGGTCTACGAGCAGTACTTC
>TRBV19|-|-|TRBJ2-2
CASSPTNTGELFF
TGTGCCAGTAGTCCTACAAACACCGGGGAGCTGTTTTTT
>TRBV11-3|-|-|TRBJ1-3
CASSFLDISGNTIYF
TGTGCCAGCAGCTTTCTGGACATCTCTGGAAACACCATATATTTT
>TRBV28|-|-|TRBJ1-1
CASSLGKHEAFF
TGTGCCAGCAGTTTGGGCAAACATGAAGCTTTCTTT
>TRBV14|-|-|TRBJ2-2
CASSQDSWGPNTGELFF
TGTGCCAGCAGCCAAGATTCTTGGGGACCGAACACCGGGGAGCTGTTTTTT
>TRBV10-1|TRBD1|-|TRBJ2-2
CASSPTGAYTGELFF
TGCGCCAGCAGCCCAACAGGGGCCTACACCGGGGAGCTGTTTTTT
>TRBV3-1/TRBV3-2|TRBD2|-|TRBJ2-5
CASSQLAGGGETQYF
TGTGCCAGCAGCCAACTGGCGGGAGGGGGAGAGACCCAGTACTTC
>TRBV5-1|-|-|TRBJ2-7
CASSLSGFSYEQYF
TGCGCCAGCAGCTTGTCCGGGTTCTCCTACGAGCAGTACTTC
>TRBV18|-|-|TRBJ1-5
CASSPDSNQPQHF
TGTGCCAGCTCACCAGATAGCAATCAGCCCCAGCATTTT
>TRBV7-7|TRBD1|once|TRBJ2-7
CASSPGQGHTYEQYF
TGTGCTAGCAGCCCTGGACAGGGGCATACCTACGAGCAGTACTTC
>TRBV5-6|-|-|TRBJ2-6
CASSPPTVSGANVLTF
TGTGCCAGCAGCCCTCCGACAGTCTCTGGGGCCAACGTCCTGACTTTC
>TRBV4-1|-|-|TRBJ2-1
CASSYVPVQGYNEQFF
TGCGCCAGCAGCTACGTCCCTGTGCAGGGGTACAATGAGCAGTTCTTC
>TRBV24-1|-|once|TRBJ1-2
CATKDNYGYTF
TGTGCCACTAAGGATAACTATGGCTACACCTTC
>TRBV9|-|-|TRBJ2-1
CASSVGGGTYNEQFF
TGTGCCAGCAGCGTAGGTGGGGGGACCTACAATGAGCAGTTCTTC
>TRBV7-2|TRBD1|-|TRBJ1-1
CASSPDRANTEAFF
TGTGCCAGCAGCCCAGACAGGGCGAACACTGAAGCTTTCTTT
>TRBV5-1|TRBD2|-|TRBJ2-3
CASSLTSGSPDTQYF
TGCGCCAGCAGCTTGACTAGCGGGAGTCCAGATACGCAGTATTTT
>TRBV11-2|-|-|TRBJ2-1
CASVAGPYNEQFF
TGTGCCAGCGTTGCGGGGCCCTACAATGAGCAGTTCTTC
>TRBV7-8|-|-|TRBJ1-5
CASSLAQGQPQHF
TGTGCCAGCAGCTTAGCGCAAGGTCAGCCCCAGCATTTT
>TRBV30|-|-|TRBJ1-1
CAWSVTGGEAFF
TGTGCCTGGAGTGTTACGGGGGGGGAAGCTTTCTTT
>TRBV7-2|-|few|TRBJ1-2
CASSLKLPGTVSYGYTF
TGTGCCAGCAGCTTGAAACTACCCGGGACGGTTTCCTATGGCTACACCTTC
>TRBV3-1/TRBV3-2|-|-|TRBJ2-5
CASSQDLNREETQYF
TGTGCCAGCAGCCAAGATCTTAACAGGGAAGAGACCCAGTACTTC
>TRBV6-5|-|-|TRBJ1-2
CASTNRGRFNYGYTF
TGTGCCAGCACTAACCGGGGCCGCTTTAACTATGGCTACACCTTC
>TRBV5-4|TRBD2|-|TRBJ2-7
CASSLAEASGTYEQYF
TGTGCCAGCAGCTTGGCTGAGGCTAGCGGTACCTACGAGCAGTACTTC
>TRBV15|TRBD2|-|TRBJ2-1
CATSSRLAGDNNEQFF
TGTGCCACCAGCTCACGACTAGCGGGGGATAACAATGAGCAGTTCTTC
>TRBV5-4|-|-|TRBJ2-1
CASSLASRRGGGIF
TGTGCCAGCAGCTTGGCCTCCCGGAGAGGAGGAGGGATCTTC
>TRBV5-4|-|-|TRBJ2-7
CASSRRDFSYEQYF
TGTGCCAGCAGCCGCCGGGACTTCTCCTACGAGCAGTACTTC
>TRBV5-1|-|-|TRBJ2-1
CASSLYGGLGNNEQFF
TGCGCCAGCAGCTTGTATGGGGGACTGGGGAACAATGAGCAGTTCTTC
>TRBV7-2|-|-|TRBJ1-2
CASSLAGWGADGYTF
TGTGCCAGCAGCTTAGCGGGTTGGGGGGCGGACGGCTACACCTTC
>TRBV5-1|-|-|TRBJ2-5
CASSFGETQYF
TGCGCCAGCAGCTTCGGAGAGACCCAGTACTTC
>TRBV11-3|-|-|TRBJ2-5
CATASGPQETQYF
TGTGCCACAGCCAGCGGGCCCCAAGAGACCCAGTACTTC
>TRBV6-5|TRBD2|-|TRBJ2-1
CASSLSGLAGVNEQFF
TGTGCCAGCAGTTTATCGGGACTAGCGGGAGTAAATGAGCAGTTCTTC
>TRBV6-1|TRBD2|-|TRBJ2-3
CASSEGRWASGGATDTQYF
TGTGCCAGCAGTGAAGGTCGGTGGGCTAGCGGGGGGGCTACAGATACGCAGTATTTT
>TRBV19|-|-|TRBJ1-5
CASSRGQPFSNQPQHF
TGTGCCAGTAGTCGCGGACAGCCATTCAGCAATCAGCCCCAGCATTTT
>TRBV11-2|-|-|TRBJ1-2
CASSPLGGGYTF
TGTGCCAGCAGCCCCTTAGGTGGGGGCTACACCTTC
>TRBV7-3|-|-|TRBJ2-1
CASSSRWGDEQFF
TGTGCCAGCAGCTCCCGATGGGGTGATGAGCAGTTCTTC
>TRBV6-5|TRBD2|once|TRBJ2-7
CASNRAGSSYEQYF
TGTGCCAGCAACAGAGCGGGATCCTCCTACGAGCAGTACTTC
>TRBV30|TRBD1|-|TRBJ1-1
CAWSMTGGWGIVNTEAFF
TGTGCCTGGAGTATGACAGGGGGCTGGGGAATCGTGAACACTGAAGCTTTCTTT
>TRBV7-2|-|-|TRBJ2-3
CASSLTYGDTQYF
TGTGCCAGCAGCTTAACCTATGGGGATACGCAGTATTTT
>TRBV5-1|-|-|TRBJ1-1
CASSHGGGVGTEAFF
TGCGCCAGCAGCCACGGCGGCGGGGTTGGCACTGAAGCTTTCTTT
>TRBV5-1|-|-|TRBJ1-1
CASSFSNTEAFF
TGCGCCAGCAGCTTCTCCAACACTGAAGCTTTCTTT